These T cell receptor beta chains were read from a single sample in a study of blood T cell repertoires in COVID-19. Profiled with immunoSEQ multiplex PCR; TCRdb holds only in-frame clones, not every one. The sample includes 150,000 to 200,000 clones, around 90% of them seen just once. Sample: peripheral blood. The receptors here all came from a human donor in a cohort sampled during active COVID-19. CDR3s include the opening cysteine and the closing phenylalanine or tryptophan. A D gene is named only where the DNA matches it firmly. Part of the rows lack a size; the others show once, few, many or a class for expanded clones.

CDR3 protein: CASSQRRQGLTPRTDTQYF
CDR3 DNA: TGTGCCAGCAGCCAAAGGCGCCAGGGATTGACGCCGCGCACAGATACGCAGTATTTT
clone size: .
J gene: TRBJ2-3
V gene: TRBV14
D gene: .

CDR3 protein: CASSVRDRGPHSYEQYF
CDR3 DNA: TGCGCCAGCAGCGTCCGGGACAGGGGCCCTCACTCCTACGAGCAGTACTTC
clone size: .
J gene: TRBJ2-7
V gene: TRBV5-1
D gene: TRBD1

CDR3 protein: CASSRVAAQETQYF
CDR3 DNA: TGTGCCAGTAGTAGAGTAGCGGCCCAAGAGACCCAGTACTTC
clone size: .
J gene: TRBJ2-5
V gene: TRBV19
D gene: .

CDR3 protein: CASSNPHVAGTGNGYTF
CDR3 DNA: TGTGCCAGTAGTAACCCTCACGTCGCCGGGACAGGGAATGGCTACACCTTC
clone size: .
J gene: TRBJ1-2
V gene: TRBV19
D gene: TRBD1

CDR3 protein: CASRGRQLVQYF
CDR3 DNA: TGTGCCAGCAGAGGACGACAGCTCGTGCAGTACTTC
clone size: .
J gene: TRBJ2-7
V gene: TRBV28
D gene: .

CDR3 protein: CASRAGIVNTGELFF
CDR3 DNA: TGTGCCAGCAGAGCCGGGATAGTTAACACCGGGGAGCTGTTTTTT
clone size: .
J gene: TRBJ2-2
V gene: TRBV6-5
D gene: .

CDR3 protein: CSVEDRHRLSGNTIYF
CDR3 DNA: TGCAGCGTTGAAGATCGGCACCGACTCTCTGGAAACACCATATATTTT
clone size: .
J gene: TRBJ1-3
V gene: TRBV29-1
D gene: .

CDR3 protein: CASSPGGTNEQYF
CDR3 DNA: TGTGCCAGCAGCCCAGGGGGGACCAACGAGCAGTACTTC
clone size: once
J gene: TRBJ2-7
V gene: TRBV12-3/TRBV12-4
D gene: .

CDR3 protein: CAWALTGGPHSSYNSPLHF
CDR3 DNA: TGTGCCTGGGCCCTTACAGGGGGCCCCCACAGCTCCTATAATTCACCCCTCCACTTT
clone size: .
J gene: TRBJ1-6
V gene: TRBV30
D gene: TRBD1

CDR3 protein: CASRDLAGRISTDTQYF
CDR3 DNA: TGTGCCAGCAGGGACTTAGCGGGGAGGATTAGCACAGATACGCAGTATTTT
clone size: few
J gene: TRBJ2-3
V gene: TRBV2
D gene: TRBD2

CDR3 protein: CASSERGLRAGSYEQYF
CDR3 DNA: TGTGCCAGCAGCGAAAGAGGTCTAAGGGCGGGCTCCTACGAGCAGTACTTC
clone size: .
J gene: TRBJ2-7
V gene: TRBV7-9
D gene: .

CDR3 protein: CASSVGLGTDTQYF
CDR3 DNA: TGTGCCAGCAGCGTAGGACTTGGCACAGATACGCAGTATTTT
clone size: .
J gene: TRBJ2-3
V gene: TRBV9
D gene: .

CDR3 protein: CASGHGLVGETQYF
CDR3 DNA: TGTGCCAGCGGTCATGGACTCGTAGGGGAGACCCAGTACTTC
clone size: few
J gene: TRBJ2-5
V gene: TRBV7-9
D gene: .

CDR3 protein: CASRRTGAGTEAFF
CDR3 DNA: TGTGCCAGCAGAAGGACAGGGGCGGGCACTGAAGCTTTCTTT
clone size: .
J gene: TRBJ1-1
V gene: TRBV6-5
D gene: TRBD1

CDR3 protein: CASSPLGTAERTIYF
CDR3 DNA: TGCGCCAGCAGCCCACTCGGGACAGCCGAACGGACCATATATTTT
clone size: .
J gene: TRBJ1-3
V gene: TRBV5-1
D gene: TRBD1

CDR3 protein: CASRTGGTRNTGELFF
CDR3 DNA: TGTGCCAGTCGAACAGGGGGAACTCGAAACACCGGGGAGCTGTTTTTT
clone size: .
J gene: TRBJ2-2
V gene: TRBV19
D gene: TRBD1

CDR3 protein: CASSQGQGVEEQYF
CDR3 DNA: TGTGCCAGCTCGCAAGGACAGGGAGTGGAGGAGCAGTACTTC
clone size: .
J gene: TRBJ2-7
V gene: TRBV18
D gene: TRBD1

CDR3 protein: CASSQAGLPSYEQYF
CDR3 DNA: TGTGCCAGCAGCCAAGCAGGGCTACCGTCCTACGAGCAGTACTTC
clone size: .
J gene: TRBJ2-7
V gene: TRBV3-1/TRBV3-2
D gene: .

CDR3 protein: CASSLSLNYGYTF
CDR3 DNA: TGTGCCAGCAGTTTATCGCTAAACTATGGCTACACCTTC
clone size: .
J gene: TRBJ1-2
V gene: TRBV28
D gene: .

CDR3 protein: CASSTDRFSGNTIYF
CDR3 DNA: TGTGCCAGCAGCACAGACAGGTTCTCTGGAAACACCATATATTTT
clone size: .
J gene: TRBJ1-3
V gene: TRBV5-5
D gene: .

CDR3 protein: CASSWPTDFSGNTIYF
CDR3 DNA: TGTGCCAGCAGCTGGCCCACAGATTTCTCTGGAAACACCATATATTTT
clone size: .
J gene: TRBJ1-3
V gene: TRBV7-2
D gene: .

CDR3 protein: CASSLVGRENTEAFF
CDR3 DNA: TGTGCCAGCAGCTTAGTAGGCAGGGAGAACACTGAAGCTTTCTTT
clone size: .
J gene: TRBJ1-1
V gene: TRBV7-9
D gene: .

CDR3 protein: CASSIGLRGYNEQFF
CDR3 DNA: TGTGCCAGTAGTATAGGACTCAGGGGTTACAATGAGCAGTTCTTC
clone size: .
J gene: TRBJ2-1
V gene: TRBV19
D gene: .

CDR3 protein: CASRADRVNNQPQHF
CDR3 DNA: TGTGCCAGCAGGGCGGACAGGGTCAACAATCAGCCCCAGCATTTT
clone size: .
J gene: TRBJ1-5
V gene: TRBV6-5
D gene: TRBD1

CDR3 protein: CASSPRRAGGGTGELFF
CDR3 DNA: TGTGCCAGCAGTCCCCGACGAGCGGGGGGAGGCACCGGGGAGCTGTTTTTT
clone size: .
J gene: TRBJ2-2
V gene: TRBV2
D gene: TRBD2

CDR3 protein: CASSQDQAGDYGYTF
CDR3 DNA: TGCGCCAGCAGCCAAGATCAGGCAGGGGACTATGGCTACACCTTC
clone size: .
J gene: TRBJ1-2
V gene: TRBV4-1
D gene: .

CDR3 protein: CASSSPGQPLAFF
CDR3 DNA: TGTGCCAGCAGTTCCCCGGGACAGCCCCTGGCTTTCTTT
clone size: .
J gene: TRBJ1-1
V gene: TRBV6-5
D gene: TRBD1

CDR3 protein: CASSLEAGNEKLFF
CDR3 DNA: TGCGCCAGCAGCTTAGAGGCAGGGAATGAAAAACTGTTTTTT
clone size: once
J gene: TRBJ1-4
V gene: TRBV5-1
D gene: .

CDR3 protein: CASSESTASGANVLTF
CDR3 DNA: TGTGCCAGCAGTGAGTCGACAGCCTCTGGGGCCAACGTCCTGACTTTC
clone size: once
J gene: TRBJ2-6
V gene: TRBV28
D gene: .

CDR3 protein: CASSLVFGGGGSEQYF
CDR3 DNA: TGCGCCAGCAGCTTGGTGTTTGGAGGCGGGGGGAGCGAGCAGTACTTC
clone size: .
J gene: TRBJ2-7
V gene: TRBV5-1
D gene: TRBD2

CDR3 protein: CATSPFTTGGYEQYF
CDR3 DNA: TGTGCCACCAGCCCCTTCACGACAGGGGGATACGAGCAGTACTTC
clone size: .
J gene: TRBJ2-7
V gene: TRBV15
D gene: TRBD1

CDR3 protein: CASSFGGGAEDTQYF
CDR3 DNA: TGTGCCAGCAGCTTTGGCGGGGGGGCAGAAGATACGCAGTATTTT
clone size: .
J gene: TRBJ2-3
V gene: TRBV11-2
D gene: TRBD2

CDR3 protein: CASSEGSPQGARREDTQYF
CDR3 DNA: TGTGCCAGCAGTGAAGGCTCTCCCCAGGGGGCGCGGAGGGAAGATACGCAGTATTTT
clone size: .
J gene: TRBJ2-3
V gene: TRBV2
D gene: TRBD1

CDR3 protein: CASVNAGGNEKLFF
CDR3 DNA: TGTGCCAGCGTTAACGCAGGGGGAAATGAAAAACTGTTTTTT
clone size: .
J gene: TRBJ1-4
V gene: TRBV28
D gene: TRBD1

CDR3 protein: CASSSLDHTEAFF
CDR3 DNA: TGTGCCAGCAGCTCACTAGATCACACTGAAGCTTTCTTT
clone size: few
J gene: TRBJ1-1
V gene: TRBV12-3/TRBV12-4
D gene: .

CDR3 protein: CASGWTSGRTDTQYF
CDR3 DNA: TGTGCCAGCGGTTGGACTAGCGGACGAACAGATACGCAGTATTTT
clone size: .
J gene: TRBJ2-3
V gene: TRBV6-5
D gene: TRBD2

CDR3 protein: CASSPEGRNEKLFF
CDR3 DNA: TGTGCCAGCTCACCTGAGGGAAGGAATGAAAAACTGTTTTTT
clone size: .
J gene: TRBJ1-4
V gene: TRBV18
D gene: .